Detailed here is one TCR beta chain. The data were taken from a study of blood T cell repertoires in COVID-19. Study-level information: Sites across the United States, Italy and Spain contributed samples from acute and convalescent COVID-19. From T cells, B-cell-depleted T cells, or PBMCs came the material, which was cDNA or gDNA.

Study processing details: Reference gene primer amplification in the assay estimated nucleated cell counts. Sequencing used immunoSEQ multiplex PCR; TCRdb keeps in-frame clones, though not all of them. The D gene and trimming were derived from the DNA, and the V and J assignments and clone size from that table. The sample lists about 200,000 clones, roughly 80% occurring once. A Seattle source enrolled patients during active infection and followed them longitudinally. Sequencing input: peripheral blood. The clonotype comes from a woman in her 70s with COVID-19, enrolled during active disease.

The CDR3 region is CASSFTSGPSSYNEQFF. The CDR3 nucleotides are TGCGCCAGCAGCTTTACTAGCGGGCCGAGCTCCTACAATGAGCAGTTCTTC. The J gene is TRBJ2-1, the V gene TRBV5-1; 9 bases fit TRBD2. The CDR3 covers 17 residues. The V gene's germline CDR1 is SGHRS and CDR2 YFSETQ. The J segment lost 0 bases and the V segment lost 2 bases, leaving 6 bases of the junction unmatched.